The clone carrying this TCR beta chain came up a few times. The data belong to a study of patients and donors after allogeneic stem cell transplantation. The germline V gene has CDR1 SNHLY and CDR2 FYNNEI. This CDR3 spans 15 amino acids. V was trimmed by 7 bases and J by 1 base, leaving 16 bases between them. TCRdb reanalysed the RT-PCR reads using MiXCR and keeps one entry per CDR3 protein. The table has 190,000 or so distinct CDR3 sequences, around 40% seen once; the top ten hold around a tenth. This clonotype was sampled from a human donor who was either an allogeneic HSCT recipient or a stem cell or donor lymphocyte infusion donor (not recorded which). It is not recorded whose cells these are; they may come from a transplant donor. The genes are TRBV2 and TRBJ1-1; D is unresolved. The sample comprised blood, either unsorted or a sorted T cell fraction (not recorded which). The CDR3 DNA reads as TGTGCCAGCACCTCAAGGAGCCGGGGGAACACTGAAGCTTTCTTT. It encodes CASTSRSRGNTEAFF. The variable domain in full, completed from reference TRBV2 and TRBJ1-1, reads EPEVTQTPSHQVTQMGQEVILRCVPISNHLYFYWYRQILGQKVEFLVSFYNNEISEKSEIFDDQFSVERPDGSNFTLKIRSTKLEDSAMYFCASTSRSRGNTEAFFGQGTRLTVV.